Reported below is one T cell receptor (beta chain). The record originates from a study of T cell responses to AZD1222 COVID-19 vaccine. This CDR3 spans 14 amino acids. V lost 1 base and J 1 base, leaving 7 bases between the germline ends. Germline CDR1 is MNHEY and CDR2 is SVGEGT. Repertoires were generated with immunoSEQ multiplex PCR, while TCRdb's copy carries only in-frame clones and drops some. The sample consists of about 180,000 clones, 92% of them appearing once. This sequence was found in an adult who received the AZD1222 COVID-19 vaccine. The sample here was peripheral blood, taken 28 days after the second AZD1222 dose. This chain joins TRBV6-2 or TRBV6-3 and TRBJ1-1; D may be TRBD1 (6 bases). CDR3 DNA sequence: TGTGCCAGCAGTTACTTAGGGGGGAACACTGAAGCTTTCTTT. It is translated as CASSYLGGNTEAFF.